Below are 32 T cell receptor beta chains sequenced from a single sample in a study of T cell responses to AZD1222 COVID-19 vaccine. TCRdb's table, derived via immunoSEQ multiplex PCR, lists solely in-frame clones and lacks some. The profile covers 200,000 or so clones, with approximately 87% appearing a single time and around 2.5% taken by the ten largest. The sequencing here drew on peripheral blood, taken on day 0 of MenACWY control vaccination. These TCRs come from an adult in good health.

The chain employs TRBV6-2 or TRBV6-3 and TRBJ2-5; 13 positions agree with TRBD2. From germline, CDR1 is MNHEY and CDR2 SVGEGT. J was trimmed by 6 bases and V by 6 bases; bases with no gene match: 7. The CDR3 spans 15 residues. The DNA of the CDR3 is TGTGCCAGCAGCGTTACTAGCGGGGGGGCCCAGACCCAGTACTTC. It specifies CASSVTSGGAQTQYF.

This clone appeared a single time. The junction departs from the called germline gene at one end, perhaps through a read error. The gene calls are TRBV10-1 and TRBJ2-5, with TRBD1 matching over 12 bases. The CDR3 covers 22 residues. From germline, CDR1 is WNHNN and CDR2 SYGVQD (reference sequence). CDR3 sequence reads: CASSLSKGQGAQRKTYQETQYF. The CDR3 DNA reads TGCGCCAGCAGCCTCTCGAAGGGACAGGGGGCGCAACGAAAGACTTACCAGGAGACCCAGTACTTC.

The chain employs TRBV29-1 and TRBJ2-7; 7 bases match TRBD1. The ends lost 4 bases at V and 5 bases at J; junction bases unmatched: 17. This CDR3 contains 16 residues. The germline gives CDR1 SQVTM, CDR2 ANQGSEA. CDR3 loop: CSVADKQGTSPDEQYF. The CDR3 DNA is TGCAGCGTTGCCGATAAACAGGGGACGTCTCCTGACGAGCAGTACTTC.

This clone was detected a few times. The chain employs TRBV28 and TRBJ1-1; D call uncertain. This CDR3 spans 12 amino acids. Germline V gene data show CDR1 as MDHEN and CDR2 as SYDVKM. V lost 10 bases, J lost 1 base, and 10 bases lay in between. CDR3 in DNA: TGTGCCATCGGAAACGCGAACACTGAAGCTTTCTTT. Translation: CAIGNANTEAFF. Full variable domain (outside the CDR3, taken from reference TRBV28 and TRBJ1-1): DVKVTQSSRYLVKRTGEKVFLECVQDMDHENMFWYRQDPGLGLRLIYFSYDVKMKEKGDIPEGYSVSREKKERFSLILESASTNQTSMYLCAIGNANTEAFFGQGTRLTVV.

This clone has only a few counts. The chain uses TRBV19 and TRBJ2-7; TRBD2 matches at 12 bases. This CDR3 comprises 14 residues. Germline CDR1 reads LNHDA; CDR2 reads SQIVND (reference sequence). V trimming: 8 bases; J trimming: 2 bases; junction bases outside the gene matches: 4. CDR3 nucleotides: TGTGCCAGTTCTCTAGCGGGAGGGCCCTACGAGCAGTACTTC. Its protein is CASSLAGGPYEQYF.

This clone was observed a handful of times. The V call is TRBV6-4, the J call TRBJ2-1; D gene ambiguous. V was clipped by 6 bases and J by 6 bases, with 12 bases between them. Germline-derived CDR1 and CDR2 are MRHNA and SNTAGT. CDR3 size: 13 residues. In DNA form, the CDR3 reads TGTGCCAGCAGCGTTGAATCTTCCAATGAGCAGTTCTTC. It encodes CASSVESSNEQFF.

This clone showed up just a few times. The chain joins TRBV29-1 to TRBJ1-2; D not certain. The germline CDR1 and CDR2 sequences are SQVTM and ANQGSEA. The CDR3 runs 11 residues. The V end lost 4 bases, the J end lost 3 bases, and 6 bases lay between the germline ends. For the CDR3, the DNA is TGCAGCGTTGCGTCAGACTATGGCTACACCTTC. The encoded protein is CSVASDYGYTF.

V gene TRBV6-5 combines with J gene TRBJ2-7; TRBD1 aligns across 9 bases. Trimming took 11 bases from V and 0 from J; bases not matched to a gene: 5. The CDR3 contains 13 residues. Germline V lookup: CDR1 MNHEY, CDR2 SVGAGI. In DNA form, the CDR3 reads TGTGCCGGCGAGGACAGGGGCTCCTACGAGCAGTACTTC. Residues: CAGEDRGSYEQYF.

The gene calls are TRBV10-3 and TRBJ1-5; TRBD1 is a possible D gene (6 bases). The CDR3 contains 15 residues. V lost 10 bases and J lost 6, with 22 bases in between. Germline lookup yields CDR1 ENHRY and CDR2 SYGVKD. Here the CDR3 reads CATRDGTRRGQPQHF. In DNA form, the CDR3 reads TGTGCCACTAGAGACGGGACAAGGAGAGGTCAGCCCCAGCATTTT.

The V gene is TRBV7-9, the J gene TRBJ2-7, with D possibly being TRBD2 (5 bases). Germline V CDR1 and CDR2: SEHNR, FQNEAQ (reference sequence). V lost 4 bases to trimming and J lost 2 bases, with 6 bases between them. The CDR3 runs 12 residues. The CDR3 spells CASSSGTYEQYF. The CDR3 DNA follows: TGTGCCAGCAGCTCCGGGACCTACGAGCAGTACTTC. Looking up the rest from reference TRBV7-9 and TRBJ2-7 gives the full variable domain: DTGVSQNPRHKITKRGQNVTFRCDPISEHNRLYWYRQTLGQGPEFLTYFQNEAQLEKSRLLSDRFSAERPKGSFSTLEIQRTEQGDSAMYLCASSSGTYEQYFGPGTRLTVT.

This clone was observed at least ten times. This chain links TRBV30 with TRBJ1-5, with TRBD1 identical over 8 bases. Germline CDR1 reads GTSNPN; CDR2 reads SVGIG (reference sequence). J gave up 3 bases and V 3 bases, and 10 bases lay outside the gene matches. The CDR3 covers 16 residues. The CDR3, as DNA: TGTGCCTGGAGGGCTGGGGGACAGGCTAACAATCAGCCCCAGCATTTT. It codes for CAWRAGGQANNQPQHF.

V and J are TRBV5-1 and TRBJ2-2; D is possibly TRBD1 (5 bases). V dropped 0 bases and J dropped 2 bases, with 8 bases sitting between them. The CDR3 runs 15 residues. Germline V gives CDR1 SGHRS, CDR2 YFSETQ. CDR3 residues: CASSLGQTNTGELFF. CDR3 DNA: TGCGCCAGCAGCTTGGGACAGACCAACACCGGGGAGCTGTTTTTT.

The chain has TRBV7-2 and TRBJ1-5, with D uncertain. Trimming stripped 3 bases from V and 6 bases from J, with 15 bases between. Germline V lookup: CDR1 SGHTA, CDR2 FQGNSA. There are 15 residues in the CDR3. CDR3 nucleotides: TGTGCCAGCAGCTTTGCCCCAATGGGAGGTCAGCCCCAGCATTTT. Translating gives CASSFAPMGGQPQHF.

The chain employs TRBV28 and TRBJ1-5, with D possibly TRBD1 on 5 matching bases. Looked up from germline, CDR1 is MDHEN and CDR2 is SYDVKM. CDR3 length equals 16 residues. Trimming cost V 1 base and J 4 bases, with 14 bases left between them. The CDR3, as DNA: TGTGCCAGCAGTTTATCGGGGCCGGCAGGGAATCAGCCCCAGCATTTT. Amino acids: CASSLSGPAGNQPQHF.

This rearrangement joins TRBV7-2 to TRBJ2-6; 12 nucleotides align to TRBD2. This CDR3 comprises 19 residues. Germline loops: CDR1 SGHTA, CDR2 FQGNSA. V shed 5 bases, J shed 0 bases, and the junction held 8 bases outside the gene matches. CDR3 in amino acids: CASSLRPGLAGSGANVLTF. CDR3 DNA sequence: TGTGCCAGCAGCCTACGACCGGGACTAGCGGGCTCTGGGGCCAACGTCCTGACTTTC.

The chain recombines TRBV7-9 with TRBJ2-3; D is possibly TRBD1 (6 bases). Germline loops: CDR1 SEHNR, CDR2 FQNEAQ (reference sequence). The V and J ends lost 5 bases and 0 bases respectively, with 12 bases between them. This CDR3 region has 15 residues. The CDR3 protein is CASSQQGTSTDTQYF. Written as DNA, the CDR3 is TGTGCCAGCAGCCAACAGGGAACTAGCACAGATACGCAGTATTTT.

The chain recombines TRBV28 with TRBJ1-1; D possibly corresponds to TRBD1 (5 bases). CDR1 and CDR2 from the germline V gene are MDHEN and SYDVKM. The CDR3 extends over 16 amino acids. V lost 6 bases, J lost 4 bases, and 21 bases lay in between. The CDR3 here is CASRILARVGGTEAFF. The CDR3 nucleotides read TGTGCCAGCAGAATTTTAGCAAGGGTCGGGGGCACTGAAGCTTTCTTT.

J is TRBJ2-2 and V is TRBV7-9; D gene unclear. Per the germline V gene, CDR1 is SEHNR and CDR2 is FQNEAQ (reference sequence). This CDR3 is built from 16 residues. V was pared by 2 bases and J by 2 bases, with 12 bases between. The CDR3 region has the DNA TGTGCCAGCAGCTTAAGGGCAGGCCGAAACACCGGGGAGCTGTTTTTT. Protein sequence: CASSLRAGRNTGELFF.

The chain carries TRBV30 and TRBJ1-5; D remains ambiguous. This CDR3 comprises 14 residues. V lost 3 bases, J lost 2 bases, and 11 bases lay in between. Germline CDR1 and CDR2: GTSNPN and SVGIG (reference sequence). The CDR3 reads CAWSRLMGNQPQHF. The DNA for the CDR3 is TGTGCCTGGAGCAGGTTGATGGGCAATCAGCCCCAGCATTTT.

In DNA, the CDR3 is TGCGCCAGCAGCCAAGAGGGACGGGGTGGAGGAGAAAAACTGTTTTTT. It translates to CASSQEGRGGGEKLFF. The chain has TRBV4-3 and TRBJ1-4; a weak D match, TRBD1 (5 bases). This CDR3 region has 16 residues. Germline V CDR1 and CDR2: LGHNA, YSLEER. Trimming cost V 0 bases and J 8 bases, with 16 bases left between them.

The chain recombines TRBV7-9 with TRBJ1-1; TRBD1 might be the D (5 bases). This CDR3 spans 12 amino acids. V was pared by 2 bases and J by 10 bases, with 11 bases between. In germline, CDR1 is SEHNR, CDR2 FQNEAQ (reference sequence). The CDR3 bases are TGTGCCAGCAGCTTACAGGGCCCAGGAGCTTTCTTT. Its translation: CASSLQGPGAFF.

The chain uses TRBV5-4 and TRBJ2-1, with D possibly TRBD1 on 5 matching bases. Germline V CDR1 and CDR2: SGHNT, YYREEE (reference sequence). CDR3 length equals 15 residues. V was trimmed by 4 bases and J by 0 bases, leaving 11 bases between them. The CDR3 DNA reads TGTGCCAGCAGCGCTGACAGTAGCTCCTACAATGAGCAGTTCTTC. This gives the protein CASSADSSSYNEQFF.

A few counts support this clone. J is TRBJ2-7 and V is TRBV5-1; 8 bases fit TRBD1. With V trimmed by 0 bases and J by 3 bases, 8 bases remained unmatched. The germline CDR1 and CDR2 sequences are SGHRS and YFSETQ. The CDR3 extends over 16 amino acids. DNA of the CDR3: TGCGCCAGCAGCTTGGAACTACGGACAGGGAACTACGAGCAGTACTTC. It yields the protein CASSLELRTGNYEQYF.

The rearrangement joins TRBV6-4 to TRBJ1-5; D gene uncertain. V was trimmed by 5 bases and J by 0 bases, leaving 11 bases between them. CDR1 is MRHNA, CDR2 SNTAGT, per germline. This CDR3 is built from 15 residues. The CDR3 DNA is TGTGCCAGCAGTTTGCAGATTCCTAGCAATCAGCCCCAGCATTTT. Translating gives CASSLQIPSNQPQHF.

DNA for the CDR3: TGTGCCAGCAGCCCTCAGGGGGCTCAGCCCCAGCATTTT. It codes for CASSPQGAQPQHF. V is TRBV7-2 and J is TRBJ1-5, with 8 bases that match TRBD1. Germline V CDR1 and CDR2: SGHTA, FQGNSA. The CDR3 covers 13 residues. Trimming removed 5 bases from V and 6 bases from J; junction bases left unmatched: 3.

J is TRBJ1-2 and V is TRBV18, with TRBD1 matching over 8 bases. Per the germline V gene, CDR1 is KGHSH and CDR2 is LQKENI. V shed 4 bases, J shed 12 bases, and the junction held 7 bases outside the gene matches. This CDR3 is 12 amino acids long. The CDR3 bases are TGTGCCAGCTCACAGACAGGGGAGCGCCACACCTTC. Protein: CASSQTGERHTF.

For the CDR3, the DNA is TGTGCCAGCAGCCCGGCGGGACTAGCGGGGGTGGCCAAAAACATTCAGTACTTC. Its protein product is CASSPAGLAGVAKNIQYF. The chain recombines TRBV7-9 with TRBJ2-4; 14 bases match TRBD2. J was trimmed by 1 base and V by 5 bases; bases with no gene match: 7. The CDR3 totals 18 residues. CDR1 SEHNR and CDR2 FQNEAQ come from the germline V gene (reference sequence).

The chain recombines TRBV21-1 with TRBJ1-2; the table's D call of TRBD1 was not tested on the DNA. TRBV21-1 is given as a pseudogene. The CDR3 runs 13 residues. In DNA, the CDR3 is TGTGCCAGCAGCCGGGACAGGGTCTATGGCTACACCTTC. Translated, it gives CASSRDRVYGYTF.

The gene calls are TRBV4-1 and TRBJ1-2; D is ambiguous. This CDR3 spans 14 amino acids. V lost 0 bases and J 1 base, leaving 6 bases between the germline ends. Germline values: CDR1 MGHRA, CDR2 YSYEKL. CDR3: CASSQDLVNYGYTF. DNA for the CDR3: TGCGCCAGCAGCCAAGATCTGGTTAACTATGGCTACACCTTC.

The V gene is TRBV5-1, the J gene TRBJ2-7, with D possibly being TRBD1 (7 bases). The V end lost 0 bases, the J end lost 0 bases, and 16 bases lay between the germline ends. CDR3 length: 17 residues. Germline CDR1 reads SGHRS; CDR2 reads YFSETQ. The CDR3 sequence is CASSLGRGTESSYEQYF. DNA of the CDR3: TGCGCCAGCAGCTTGGGACGGGGGACAGAAAGCTCCTACGAGCAGTACTTC. Variable domain in full (rest from reference TRBV5-1 and TRBJ2-7): KAGVTQTPRYLIKTRGQQVTLSCSPISGHRSVSWYQQTPGQGLQFLFEYFSETQRNKGNFPGRFSGRQFSNSRSEMNVSTLELGDSALYLCASSLGRGTESSYEQYFGPGTRLTVT.

The genes are TRBV2 and TRBJ2-5, with no clear D. The CDR3 is made up of 15 amino acids. Germline loops: CDR1 SNHLY, CDR2 FYNNEI. Trimming removed 4 bases at V and 1 base at J, with 13 bases between. In DNA form, the CDR3 reads TGTGCCAGCAGTGGGCTCCGGACGGCCCAAGAGACCCAGTACTTC. It encodes CASSGLRTAQETQYF.

The rearrangement joins TRBV5-1 to TRBJ1-1, with D maybe TRBD1 (5 bases). The V gene lost 3 bases and the J gene lost 3 bases, with 12 bases spanning the gap. There are 14 residues in the CDR3. Per the germline V gene, CDR1 is SGHRS and CDR2 is YFSETQ. The CDR3 bases are TGCGCCAGCAGCTGGAGGGGATTTGACACTGAAGCTTTCTTT. As protein: CASSWRGFDTEAFF.